Listed below are T cell receptor beta chains from one sample, sequenced in a study of a mutant IDH1 vaccine in newly diagnosed glioma. The protocol was immunoSEQ multiplex PCR, while the TCRdb copy is restricted to in-frame clones and leaves out a portion. The sample holds roughly 99,000 clones, 85% to 90% seen once. The sequencing used PBMCs, collected from a glioma patient treated with radiotherapy, temozolomide or both. The source is a woman in her forties or fifties with glioma. Each CDR3 is given with its conserved first and last residue. D genes are given only for firm matches. Clone size is given for some rows only: seen once, a few or many times, or a class if the clone is expanded.

>TRBV28|TRBD1|TRBJ2-2|.
CASRTGTANTGELFF
TGTGCCAGCAGGACCGGGACAGCGAACACCGGGGAGCTGTTTTTT
>TRBV7-9|TRBD2|TRBJ2-1|.
CASPPSGSRNEQFF
TGTGCCAGCCCGCCTAGCGGGAGTCGAAATGAGCAGTTCTTC
>TRBV27|.|TRBJ2-7|.
CASSHEGFYEQYF
TGTGCCAGCAGCCACGAAGGATTCTACGAGCAGTACTTC
>TRBV28|.|TRBJ1-2|.
CASRLQGTNYGYTF
TGTGCCAGCAGGTTGCAGGGCACAAACTATGGCTACACCTTC
>TRBV11-2|.|TRBJ1-1|.
CASSLGEGGEAFF
TGTGCCAGCAGCTTAGGGGAGGGCGGTGAAGCTTTCTTT
>TRBV18|.|TRBJ2-2|.
CASSPPGGSGTGELFF
TGTGCCAGCTCACCACCCGGTGGGTCGGGCACCGGGGAGCTGTTTTTT
>TRBV28|.|TRBJ1-5|.
CASRLGPINQPQHF
TGTGCCAGCAGGCTGGGACCGATCAATCAGCCCCAGCATTTT
>TRBV6-6|.|TRBJ2-1|.
CASSYSREQFF
TGTGCCAGCAGTTACTCGAGGGAGCAGTTCTTC
>TRBV5-1|.|TRBJ2-1|.
CASGGGALSYNEQFF
TGCGCCAGCGGGGGCGGGGCACTTTCCTACAATGAGCAGTTCTTC
>TRBV9|.|TRBJ1-4|.
CASSAQTNEKLFF
TGTGCCAGCAGCGCCCAAACTAATGAAAAACTGTTTTTT
>TRBV7-9|.|TRBJ2-3|.
CASSLVALTGYWADTQYF
TGTGCCAGCAGCTTAGTGGCCCTGACAGGCTATTGGGCAGATACGCAGTATTTT
>TRBV5-6|.|TRBJ1-2|.
CASSLGNRPLYTF
TGTGCCAGCAGCCTCGGCAACAGGCCTCTCTACACCTTC
>TRBV28|.|TRBJ2-5|.
CASSPYAPGEETQYF
TGTGCCAGCAGCCCCTATGCCCCGGGGGAGGAGACCCAGTACTTC
>TRBV5-4|.|TRBJ2-7|once
CASSLLTSYEQYF
TGTGCCAGCAGCTTGTTAACCTCCTACGAGCAGTACTTC
>TRBV11-2|TRBD1|TRBJ1-2|.
CASSPGTGPNYGYTF
TGTGCCAGCAGTCCCGGGACAGGCCCTAACTATGGCTACACCTTC
>TRBV2|.|TRBJ1-1|once
CASSLANTEAFF
TGTGCCAGCAGTTTGGCGAACACTGAAGCTTTCTTT
>TRBV19|.|TRBJ2-1|.
CASSLPGGNSYNEQFF
TGTGCCAGTAGTCTCCCTGGCGGGAACTCCTACAATGAGCAGTTCTTC
>TRBV29-1|.|TRBJ2-5|once
CSVVGETQYF
TGCAGCGTTGTAGGGGAGACCCAGTACTTC
>TRBV5-4|.|TRBJ2-1|.
CASSFVGPYNEQFF
TGTGCCAGCAGCTTCGTCGGGCCCTACAATGAGCAGTTCTTC
>TRBV11-2|.|TRBJ2-1|.
CASSSAVHNEQFF
TGTGCCAGCAGCTCCGCGGTCCACAATGAGCAGTTCTTC
>TRBV7-8|.|TRBJ1-1|.
CASSLEIRLGTEAFF
TGTGCCAGCAGCTTAGAGATCAGGTTAGGCACTGAAGCTTTCTTT
>TRBV27|TRBD1|TRBJ1-5|.
CASGQGNQPQHF
TGTGCCAGTGGACAGGGCAATCAGCCCCAGCATTTT
>TRBV10-3|.|TRBJ1-2|.
CAISGAASNYGYTF
TGTGCCATCAGTGGGGCGGCCTCTAACTATGGCTACACCTTC
>TRBV11-2|.|TRBJ2-5|.
CASSPRSGEGETQYF
TGTGCCAGCAGCCCCCGGTCAGGGGAGGGAGAGACCCAGTACTTC
>TRBV5-1|.|TRBJ1-1|few
CASTAGNMNTEAFF
TGCGCCAGCACGGCAGGGAACATGAACACTGAAGCTTTCTTT
>TRBV4-2|.|TRBJ1-4|.
CASRTGEGIGEKLFF
TGTGCCAGCAGAACTGGGGAGGGGATCGGAGAAAAACTGTTTTTT
>TRBV4-2|TRBD2|TRBJ2-5|.
CASSQAGGKETQYF
TGTGCCAGCAGCCAAGCGGGGGGGAAAGAGACCCAGTACTTC
>TRBV4-1|.|TRBJ2-1|.
CASSQGPGGSSYNEQFF
TGCGCCAGCAGCCAAGGCCCAGGGGGGAGCTCCTACAATGAGCAGTTCTTC
>TRBV5-1|.|TRBJ2-7|.
CASSRDTSYEQYF
TGCGCCAGCAGCAGGGACACTAGCTACGAGCAGTACTTC
>TRBV19|.|TRBJ1-4|.
CASGPAGSQNEKLFF
TGTGCCAGTGGCCCGGCGGGCAGCCAGAATGAAAAACTGTTTTTT
>TRBV6-1|.|TRBJ1-3|.
CASSSQDYGNTIYF
TGTGCCAGCAGCTCACAGGATTATGGAAACACCATATATTTT
>TRBV9|.|TRBJ1-1|few
CASSSQGYAEAFF
TGTGCCAGCAGCTCACAGGGCTACGCTGAAGCTTTCTTT
>TRBV7-6|.|TRBJ2-7|few
CASSSNSRYEQYF
TGTGCCAGCAGCTCCAATAGTAGGTACGAGCAGTACTTC
>TRBV11-2|TRBD2|TRBJ2-3|.
CASRHTGGPLDTQYF
TGTGCCAGCAGGCATACGGGAGGGCCGTTAGATACGCAGTATTTT
>TRBV5-1|TRBD2|TRBJ2-1|.
CASSLGTSGRASYNEQFF
TGCGCCAGCAGCCTGGGGACTAGCGGGAGGGCTTCATACAATGAGCAGTTCTTC
>TRBV19|.|TRBJ1-5|.
CASSIEGAYQPQHF
TGTGCCAGTAGTATAGAGGGGGCTTATCAGCCCCAGCATTTT
>TRBV18|.|TRBJ2-5|.
CASSPKSQETQYF
TGTGCCAGCTCACCAAAGTCCCAAGAGACCCAGTACTTC
>TRBV5-1|.|TRBJ2-2|.
CASSFPPGRDSSNTGELFF
TGCGCCAGCAGTTTCCCCCCCGGACGGGACTCCTCGAACACCGGGGAGCTGTTTTTT
>TRBV14|.|TRBJ1-1|.
CASSQRGRGWNTEAFF
TGTGCCAGCAGTCAACGGGGGAGGGGATGGAACACTGAAGCTTTCTTT
>TRBV27|TRBD1|TRBJ1-5|.
CASSLYPGGLNQPQHF
TGTGCCAGCAGTTTATACCCAGGGGGATTAAATCAGCCCCAGCATTTT
>TRBV2|.|TRBJ1-2|.
CATSLDSGSYGYTF
TGTGCCACCTCCCTAGACTCAGGGAGCTATGGCTACACCTTC
>TRBV27|.|TRBJ2-2|once
CASSPNGRNTGELFF
TGTGCCAGCAGCCCAAACGGGAGGAACACCGGGGAGCTGTTTTTT
>TRBV30|.|TRBJ1-1|.
CAWSRTWDTEAFF
TGTGCCTGGAGTCGTACTTGGGACACTGAAGCTTTCTTT
>TRBV5-4|.|TRBJ2-1|.
CASSRRDTSYNEQFF
TGTGCCAGCAGCAGACGGGACACCTCCTACAATGAGCAGTTCTTC
>TRBV6-5|TRBD1|TRBJ1-4|.
CASSSGQGEKLFF
TGTGCCAGCAGCTCCGGACAGGGAGAAAAACTGTTTTTT